The 12 T cell receptor beta chains given below trace back to one sample, sequenced in a study of blood T cell repertoires in COVID-19. Profiling relied on immunoSEQ multiplex PCR, and the TCRdb table lists in-frame clones only, not all of them. The sample has hundreds of thousands of clones, approximately 90% seen once. The material sequenced was peripheral blood. All receptors come from a woman aged 40-49 years who had recovered from COVID-19.

The chain joins TRBV6-5 to TRBJ2-7; 8 bases align to TRBD2. Germline V gene sequence: CDR1 MNHEY, CDR2 SVGAGI. The CDR3 loop spans 14 amino acids. J lost 5 bases, V lost 3 bases, and 6 bases had no gene match. CDR3 nucleotides: TGTGCCAGCAGTTATTCCCCGGGGGGGCACGAGCAGTACTTC. Residues: CASSYSPGGHEQYF.

A few counts support this clone. The chain recombines TRBV7-2 with TRBJ2-5; 7 nucleotides line up with TRBD2. Germline lookup yields CDR1 SGHTA and CDR2 FQGNSA. The V gene end was trimmed by 8 bases and the J gene end by 4 bases; junction bases not matched to a gene: 7. The CDR3 totals 13 residues. The CDR3, as DNA: TGTGCCAGCGACCGGGGGGTGGGAGAGACCCAGTACTTC. As protein: CASDRGVGETQYF.

The chain combines TRBV7-2 with TRBJ2-7; D is possibly TRBD2 (5 bases). Germline CDR1 and CDR2: SGHTA and FQGNSA. This CDR3 region has 14 residues. V was pared by 0 bases and J by 2 bases, with 8 bases between. The chain's CDR3 is CASSLAADPYEQYF. CDR3 nucleotide sequence: TGTGCCAGCAGCTTAGCAGCGGACCCCTACGAGCAGTACTTC.

The chain is built from TRBV14 and TRBJ1-1, with TRBD1 identical over 10 bases. The J segment lost 9 bases and the V segment lost 2 bases, leaving 9 bases of the junction unmatched. The CDR3 sequence is 15 residues long. Germline lookup yields CDR1 SGHDN and CDR2 FVKESK. CDR3 bases: TGTGCCAGCAGCCAAACGACAGGGGGCTCGGGCCAAGCTTTCTTT. This codes for CASSQTTGGSGQAFF.

This clone occurred once. A junction boundary mismatches the germline segment, possibly from a read error. The chain couples TRBV19 to TRBJ1-3; 7 nucleotides match TRBD1. The CDR3 loop spans 15 amino acids. Germline values: CDR1 LNHDA, CDR2 SQIVND (reference sequence). In nucleotides, the CDR3 is TGTGCCAGTAGTATCGACAGGGTGACTGGCAACACCATATATTTT. Translated: CASSIDRVTGNTIYF.

This chain joins TRBV4-1 and TRBJ2-7; 10 bases agree with TRBD1. Germline CDR1 is MGHRA and CDR2 is YSYEKL. J was trimmed by 2 bases and V by 1 base; bases with no gene match: 2. The CDR3 contains 15 residues. The CDR3 bases are TGCGCCAGCAGCCAAGGGGGACAGGGGCCCTACGAGCAGTACTTC. This encodes CASSQGGQGPYEQYF.

The chain combines TRBV6-5 with TRBJ1-2; perhaps TRBD1 as D (6 bases). The CDR3 totals 12 residues. V dropped 6 bases and J dropped 3 bases, with 8 bases sitting between them. In germline, CDR1 is MNHEY, CDR2 SVGAGI. The CDR3 here is CASRDRDYGYTF. CDR3 bases: TGTGCCAGCAGGGACAGAGACTATGGCTACACCTTC.

The genes are TRBV19 and TRBJ1-2, with D possibly TRBD1 on 6 matching bases. Germline V gives CDR1 LNHDA, CDR2 SQIVND (reference sequence). This CDR3 spans 14 amino acids. Trimming stripped 3 bases from V and 4 bases from J, with 12 bases between. Here the CDR3 DNA reads TGTGCCAGTAGTATTGGACAGTTCCGCTATGGCTACACCTTC. Amino acids: CASSIGQFRYGYTF.

The V gene is TRBV3-1 (or the pseudogene TRBV3-2), the J gene TRBJ1-1; maybe TRBD1 (6 bases). The CDR3 sequence is 12 residues long. Deletions cut 3 bases from V and 13 bases from J, with 15 bases between. CDR1 is LGHDT and CDR2 is YNNKEL in the germline V gene (reference sequence). DNA of the CDR3: TGTGCCAGCAGCCAGGGGACACTAGGACATTTCTTT. Amino acids: CASSQGTLGHFF.

This clone was recorded only once. V gene TRBV6-5 combines with J gene TRBJ1-6; D is perhaps TRBD1 (5 bases). The germline V gene encodes CDR1 MNHEY and CDR2 SVGAGI. The CDR3 runs to 14 residues. The germline V and J ends were trimmed by 8 bases and 9 bases, with 17 bases remaining between them. The CDR3 DNA sequence: TGTGCCAGCGCCAACGCGGGAAGGGGTTCACCCCTCCACTTT. Translating gives CASANAGRGSPLHF.

The chain has TRBV7-2 and TRBJ2-7, with 7 bases fitting TRBD1. The V segment lost 0 bases and the J segment 3 bases; nucleotides outside the gene matches: 5. Germline loops: CDR1 SGHTA, CDR2 FQGNSA. CDR3 length: 15 amino acids. The CDR3 DNA sequence: TGTGCCAGCAGCTTAGCGGGACAGTCTCACTACGAGCAGTACTTC. Protein sequence: CASSLAGQSHYEQYF.

The chain has TRBV21-1 and TRBJ2-2; the tabulated D call, TRBD2, remains unverified against the DNA. TRBV21-1 is noted as a pseudogene. This CDR3 spans 18 amino acids. The CDR3 spells CASSPAGGSGQNTGELFF. The CDR3 DNA is TGTGCCAGCAGCCCCGCGGGCGGGAGTGGGCAGAACACCGGGGAGCTGTTTTTT.